This note documents a single TCR beta chain sequence. The antigen is undetermined. Each and every patient relapsed after autologous stem cell transplantation, and patients got differing brentuximab vedotin exposure. V shed 4 bases, J shed 8 bases, and the junction held 10 bases outside the gene matches. Germline V gene sequence: CDR1 SGHKS, CDR2 YYEKEE (reference sequence). CDR3 size: 14 residues. Method: immunoSEQ multiplex PCR; TCRdb's copy keeps in-frame clones and lacks some. The table has over 90,000 clones, approximately 92% seen once. This entry is derived from a study of PD-1 blockade in classical Hodgkin lymphoma. Study-level points and caveats: Whereas CD4+ TCR diversity had risen significantly by C4D1, CD8+ TCR diversity had not. Complete responders started with a diversity level that resembled newly diagnosed patients at baseline. Reported findings placed baseline TCR diversity lower in newly diagnosed patients (compared with healthy donors). Those starting nivolumab under 1 year post-ASCT were excluded.

The J gene is TRBJ2-3, the V gene TRBV5-5; 7 bases align to TRBD1. The sequencing used peripheral blood mononuclear cells (PBMCs), collected before the second cycle of nivolumab. This receptor was taken from a human donor with classical Hodgkin lymphoma. CDR3 in amino acids: CASSPAADRVTQYF. In nucleotides, the CDR3 is TGTGCCAGCAGCCCGGCGGCTGACAGGGTTACGCAGTATTTT. Combining the CDR3 with reference TRBV5-5 and TRBJ2-3 gives the whole variable domain DAGVTQSPTHLIKTRGQQVTLRCSPISGHKSVSWYQQVLGQGPQFIFQYYEKEERGRGNFPDRFSARQFPNYSSELNVNALLLGDSALYLCASSPAADRVTQYFGPGTRLTVL.